This T cell receptor beta chain was obtained from a study of PD-1 blockade in classical Hodgkin lymphoma. Notes on the study in general: Prior to therapy, complete responders displayed diversity much like that of newly diagnosed patients. Healthy donors reportedly exceeded newly diagnosed patients in baseline TCR diversity.

As for this clone: Its antigen remains unknown.

Trimming cost V 5 bases and J 5 bases; bases outside gene matches: 11. The CDR3 covers 15 residues. Looked up from germline, CDR1 is SGHVS and CDR2 is FNYEAQ. Relapse was seen in all patients after autologous stem cell transplantation, and brentuximab vedotin exposure was variable. Assay: immunoSEQ multiplex PCR; the TCRdb copy retains only in-frame clones and omits some. Of approximately 60,000 clones in the sample, approximately 90% were seen once. The input for sequencing was peripheral blood mononuclear cells (PBMCs), taken at baseline. V usage is TRBV7-6 and J usage is TRBJ2-7; 8 bases are shared with TRBD2. The clonotype comes from a human donor with classical Hodgkin lymphoma. The CDR3 reads CASSPEFRTSHEQYF. In DNA form, the CDR3 reads TGTGCCAGCAGCCCCGAGTTCAGGACTAGCCACGAGCAGTACTTC.